Below, one T cell receptor (beta chain) is given with its context. Sequencing was performed with immunoSEQ multiplex PCR; in TCRdb, only in-frame clones are kept and a portion is missing. The repertoire consists of 45,000 to 65,000 clones, with 75% to 95% occurring once and the leading ten covering 7.5% to 9.5%. This specimen belongs to a study of OX40 agonist ivuxolimab in advanced cancers. Study-wide context: Patients were dosed with the agonistic anti-OX40 (CD134) antibody ivuxolimab. Having had anti-PD-1, anti-PD-L1 or anti-CTLA-4 therapy before was allowed, and over 35% had some.

V shed 4 bases and J 3 bases; nucleotides not matched to a gene: 7. Looked up from germline, CDR1 is MDHEN and CDR2 is SYDVKM. CDR3 length: 15 amino acids. This receptor was identified in an adult with an advanced solid tumor such as melanoma, head and neck, liver or kidney cancer. The chain joins TRBV28 to TRBJ2-7, with 9 nucleotides matching TRBD1. Sequenced material: CD4+ or CD8+ T cells sorted from blood, taken in a trial of the OX40 agonist ivuxolimab. The CDR3 region is CASSSRDRVYYEQYF. The DNA for the CDR3 is TGTGCCAGCAGTTCCCGGGACAGGGTCTACTACGAGCAGTACTTC.